Each of the 16 T cell receptor beta chains below was sequenced from the same sample in a study of T cells in Graves' hyperthyroidism and ophthalmopathy (dated by TCRdb to the late 2010s). Libraries were prepared through multiplex PCR. Instrument on record: Illumina HiSeq 2000. TCR beta CDR3 regions were amplified from RNA transcripts. The TCR CDR3 was subjected to a first round of RT-PCR using the HTBI primer set and the Qiagen OneStep RT-PCR kit. TCRdb reworked the public reads: Q25 trimming with fastp, MiXCR clone assembly, productive beta chains retained. Every distinct CDR3 protein forms one entry, paired with its most common genes and DNA. The sample contains under 700,000 distinct CDR3 sequences, roughly 50% of them found a single time. The top ten clones comprise 8% to 8.5% of the sample. The specimen sequenced was peripheral blood or thyroid tissue (not recorded which). All receptors derive from a woman younger than 35 with Graves' hyperthyroidism. Donor details come from another sample of the same person, matched by shared clones.

This chain connects TRBV29-1 to TRBJ2-3; D remains ambiguous. Germline V gene lookup returns CDR1 SQVTM and CDR2 ANQGSEA. The CDR3 loop spans 11 amino acids. Between the trimmed V and J ends, which lost 7 bases and 5 bases, there was a span of 10 bases. In DNA form, the CDR3 reads TGCAGCGCCGATCCTGGAGATACGCAGTATTTT. Protein: CSADPGDTQYF.

The V call is TRBV7-9, the J call TRBJ2-7, with D possibly matching TRBD1 (6 bases). Trimming cost V 5 bases and J 0 bases, with 14 bases left between them. This CDR3 has 15 residues. Germline lookup yields CDR1 SEHNR and CDR2 FQNEAQ (reference sequence). The CDR3 nucleotides read TGTGCCAGCAGCGCATCAGGGGCCCGCTCCTACGAGCAGTACTTC. This translates into CASSASGARSYEQYF.

The genes are TRBV20-1 and TRBJ2-7; 7 bases line up with TRBD1. In germline, CDR1 is DFQATT, CDR2 SNEGSKA (reference sequence). V gave up 1 base and J gave up 4 bases; unmatched junction bases: 7. The CDR3 has 14 amino acids. The CDR3 protein is CSARVSLTGYEQYF. The CDR3 DNA sequence: TGCAGTGCTAGAGTCTCATTGACAGGGTACGAGCAGTACTTC.

This clonotype has a count of ten or more. V and J are TRBV29-1 and TRBJ1-3; 10 bases are a match to TRBD1. The V segment lost 2 bases and the J segment 4 bases; nucleotides outside the gene matches: 11. The CDR3 is made up of 17 amino acids. Germline V gene data show CDR1 as SQVTM and CDR2 as ANQGSEA. CDR3 region: CSVEKGRTGGTGNTIYF. The CDR3 DNA follows: TGCAGCGTTGAAAAGGGGCGGACAGGGGGGACGGGAAACACCATATATTTT. The entire variable domain, with the rest obtained from reference TRBV29-1 and TRBJ1-3, is as follows: SAVISQKPSRDICQRGTSLTIQCQVDSQVTMMFWYRQQPGQSLTLIATANQGSEATYESGFVIDKFPISRPNLTFSTLTVSNMSPEDSSIYLCSVEKGRTGGTGNTIYFGEGSWLTVV.

This clonotype was seen once. V gene TRBV7-9 combines with J gene TRBJ1-1, with D perhaps matching TRBD1 (5 bases). V lost 5 bases to trimming and J lost 6 bases, with 10 bases between them. The CDR3 is made up of 12 amino acids. Germline assignment: CDR1 SEHNR and CDR2 FQNEAQ (reference sequence). The CDR3 nucleotides are TGTGCCAGCAGCCAGTGGGGGGCTGAAGCTTTCTTT. Protein: CASSQWGAEAFF.

This clonotype was seen ten or more times. This sequence joins TRBV12-3 or TRBV12-4 and TRBJ1-1; the D is unclear. There are 13 residues in the CDR3. The ends were cut back, 7 bases at V and 0 bases at J, with 9 bases in the middle. CDR3 sequence reads: CASIVGMNTEAFF. CDR3 DNA: TGTGCCAGCATAGTAGGCATGAACACTGAAGCTTTCTTT.

This rearrangement joins TRBV24-1 to TRBJ1-4; D possibly corresponds to TRBD1 (5 bases). Germline CDR1 reads KGHDR; CDR2 reads SFDVKD. The CDR3 consists of 15 residues. Deletions cut 5 bases from V and 0 bases from J, with 9 bases between. The CDR3 coding sequence is TGTGCCACCAGTGTCGGGACTGCAACTAATGAAAAACTGTTTTTT. This translates into CATSVGTATNEKLFF.

The rearrangement links TRBV29-1 to TRBJ1-2, with 8 bases identical to TRBD1. The CDR3 consists of 17 residues. Germline trimming cut 0 bases from V and 4 bases from J; bases unmatched to any gene: 13. Germline V lookup: CDR1 SQVTM, CDR2 ANQGSEA. CDR3 sequence: CSVEDRGRGTGTYGYTF. As DNA, the CDR3 is TGCAGCGTTGAAGATCGTGGCAGGGGGACAGGAACCTATGGCTACACCTTC.

This clonotype has at least ten counts. This sequence joins TRBV24-1 and TRBJ2-5, with TRBD1 matching over 8 bases. V lost 1 base and J lost 0; bases outside the gene matches: 6. This CDR3 comprises 17 residues. CDR1 and CDR2 from the germline V gene are KGHDR and SFDVKD. CDR3 coding DNA: TGTGCCACCAGTGATTTTCGACAGGGGAAGTACCAAGAGACCCAGTACTTC. Translated: CATSDFRQGKYQETQYF.

The chain carries TRBV5-1 and TRBJ2-6; no clear D. Per germline, CDR1 SGHRS and CDR2 YFSETQ. This CDR3 comprises 16 residues. The ends were cut back, 0 bases at V and 0 bases at J, with 7 bases in the middle. For the CDR3, the DNA is TGCGCCAGCAGCTTGGGACACAGCTCTGGGGCCAACGTCCTGACTTTC. Translation: CASSLGHSSGANVLTF.

This rearrangement joins TRBV5-5 to TRBJ1-6; D is unclear. V lost 2 bases to trimming and J lost 2 bases, with 14 bases between them. The V gene's germline CDR1 is SGHKS and CDR2 YYEKEE (reference sequence). The length of the CDR3 is 17 residues. In nucleotides, the CDR3 is TGTGCCAGCAGCTTCGACGGGATGCGGGCCTATAATTCACCCCTCCACTTT. It codes for CASSFDGMRAYNSPLHF. The complete variable domain, with remaining parts taken from reference TRBV5-5 and TRBJ1-6, reads DAGVTQSPTHLIKTRGQQVTLRCSPISGHKSVSWYQQVLGQGPQFIFQYYEKEERGRGNFPDRFSARQFPNYSSELNVNALLLGDSALYLCASSFDGMRAYNSPLHFGNGTRLTVT.

About this clonotype: No conserved phenylalanine or tryptophan ends this CDR3, so it is likely a read error. The chain carries TRBV7-2 and TRBJ1-6; TRBD1 matches at 8 bases. Trimming removed 3 bases from V and 15 bases from J; junction bases left unmatched: 10. This CDR3 has 14 residues. Germline V gene lookup returns CDR1 SGHTA and CDR2 FQGNSA. The CDR3 protein is CASSLKQGAKGLHS. DNA of the CDR3: TGTGCCAGCAGCTTGAAGCAGGGGGCAAAGGGCCTCCACTCT.

This rearrangement joins TRBV5-1 to TRBJ1-4, with no clear D. V gave up 3 bases and J gave up 7 bases, with 13 bases separating them. This CDR3 is built from 14 residues. CDR1 is SGHRS and CDR2 is YFSETQ in the germline V gene. CDR3 amino acids: CASSSQVEGEKLFF. CDR3 in DNA: TGCGCCAGCAGCTCGCAGGTAGAGGGTGAAAAACTGTTTTTT.

This clonotype has at least ten counts. The rearrangement uses TRBV10-1 and TRBJ2-5, with D possibly TRBD1 on 6 matching bases. The CDR3 is 14 amino acids. The V end was cut by 6 bases, the J end by 4 bases, with 15 bases between. Germline V gene sequence: CDR1 WNHNN, CDR2 SYGVQD (reference sequence). CDR3 protein: CASSPSPGAETQYF. The CDR3 nucleotides read TGCGCCAGCAGCCCGTCCCCAGGGGCAGAGACCCAGTACTTC.

V gene TRBV29-1 combines with J gene TRBJ2-5; possibly TRBD1 or TRBD2 for D (5 bases each). V lost 8 bases and J lost 5, with 15 bases in between. This CDR3 is 12 amino acids long. Looked up from germline, CDR1 is SQVTM and CDR2 is ANQGSEA. The CDR3, as DNA: TGCAGCCAGACAGAGGGGTGGGAGACCCAGTACTTC. Its protein is CSQTEGWETQYF.

J is TRBJ2-7 and V is TRBV29-1; D unresolved. Germline-derived CDR1 and CDR2 are SQVTM and ANQGSEA. The CDR3 totals 12 residues. V was cut by 6 bases and J by 2 bases, with 11 bases left in between. The DNA of the CDR3 is TGCAGCGTCGCGACAAGGCCCTACGAGCAGTACTTC. This encodes CSVATRPYEQYF.